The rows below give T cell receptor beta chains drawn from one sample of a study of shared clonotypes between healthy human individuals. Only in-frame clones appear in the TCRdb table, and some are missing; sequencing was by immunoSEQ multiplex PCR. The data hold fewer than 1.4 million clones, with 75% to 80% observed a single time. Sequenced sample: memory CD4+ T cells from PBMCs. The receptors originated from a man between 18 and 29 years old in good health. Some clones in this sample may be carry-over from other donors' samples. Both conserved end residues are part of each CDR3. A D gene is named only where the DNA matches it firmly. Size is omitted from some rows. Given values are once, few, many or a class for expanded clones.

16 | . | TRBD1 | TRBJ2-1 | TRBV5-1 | TGCGCCAGCAGCTTTTTACAGGGGAGTGCCTACAATGAGCAGTTCTTC | CASSFLQGSAYNEQFF
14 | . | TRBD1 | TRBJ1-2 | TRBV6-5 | TGTGCCAGCAGAAGACAGGGGGTCGGGTATGGCTACACCTTC | CASRRQGVGYGYTF
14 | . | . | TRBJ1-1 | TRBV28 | TGTGCCACCGGGGGGGGAGGTCGGGACACTGAAGCTTTCTTT | CATGGGGRDTEAFF
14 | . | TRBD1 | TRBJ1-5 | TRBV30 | TGTGCCTGGAGTATAGGCAGGGGGAATCAGCCCCAGCATTTT | CAWSIGRGNQPQHF
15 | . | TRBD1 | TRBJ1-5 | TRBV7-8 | TGTGCCAGCAGCCCCCTCCAGGGGGCAGGACAGCCCCAGCATTTT | CASSPLQGAGQPQHF
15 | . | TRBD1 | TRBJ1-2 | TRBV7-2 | TGTGCCAGCAGCTTAGGCAGGGGGCAAAGCTATGGCTACACCTTC | CASSLGRGQSYGYTF
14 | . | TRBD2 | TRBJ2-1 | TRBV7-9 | TGTGCCAGCAGCTTGGGGACTAGCGGGAGGGAGCAGTTCTTC | CASSLGTSGREQFF
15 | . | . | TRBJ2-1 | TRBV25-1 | TGTGCCAGCAGGGGGGGGGCTAGCGCAAACTCTGGTACGTTCTTC | CASRGGASANSGTFF
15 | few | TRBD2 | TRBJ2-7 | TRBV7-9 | TGTGCCAGCAGCCACCGGACTAGCGGGACGGGCGAGCAGTACTTC | CASSHRTSGTGEQYF
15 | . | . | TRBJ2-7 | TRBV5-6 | TGTGCCAGCAGCTTGGCGGGACGGGAATTGTACGAGCAGTACTTC | CASSLAGRELYEQYF
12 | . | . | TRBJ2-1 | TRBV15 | TGTGCCACCAGCCCACGCGGAGGTGAGCAGTTCTTC | CATSPRGGEQFF
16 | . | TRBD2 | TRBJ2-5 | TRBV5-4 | TGTGCCAGCAGCTTGAGGCTAGCGGGAGCAGGGGAGACCCAGTACTTC | CASSLRLAGAGETQYF
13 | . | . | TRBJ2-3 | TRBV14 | TGTGCCAGCAGCCAAGATCCGGCGGGTACGCAGTATTTT | CASSQDPAGTQYF
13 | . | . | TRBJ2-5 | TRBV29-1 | TGCAGCGTAGTGGGACATGGAAGCCCCCAACAGTACTTC | CSVVGHGSPQQYF
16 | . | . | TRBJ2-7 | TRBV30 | TGTGCCTGGAGTCAGGGGGGCACCTGGGACTCCTACGAGCAGTACTTC | CAWSQGGTWDSYEQYF
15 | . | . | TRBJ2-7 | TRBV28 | TGTGCCAGCAGTTTATCTAGGGTTGGGCCCTACGAGCAGTACTTC | CASSLSRVGPYEQYF
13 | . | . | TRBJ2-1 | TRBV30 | TGTGCCTGGAGTGTTCAGCGGGACAATGAGCAGTTCTTC | CAWSVQRDNEQFF
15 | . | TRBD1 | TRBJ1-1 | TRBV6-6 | TGTGCCAGCAGTTACAGCAGCCAGGGGGGATTTGAAGCTTTCTTT | CASSYSSQGGFEAFF
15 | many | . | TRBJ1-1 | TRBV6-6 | TGTGCCAGCAGTTACGGGCGGAGGCGGGACACTGAAGCTTTCTTT | CASSYGRRRDTEAFF
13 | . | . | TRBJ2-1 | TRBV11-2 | TGTGCCAGCAACGGAGGACCGTACAATGAGCAGTTCTTC | CASNGGPYNEQFF
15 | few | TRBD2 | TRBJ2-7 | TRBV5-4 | TGTGCCAGCAGCTTGATTAGCGGGAGGGCCGTCGAGCAGTACTTC | CASSLISGRAVEQYF
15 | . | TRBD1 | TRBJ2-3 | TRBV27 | TGTGCCAGCAGTATAAACAGGGGGGACACAGATACGCAGTATTTT | CASSINRGDTDTQYF
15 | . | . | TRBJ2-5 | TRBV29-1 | TGCAGCGTTGAGTTCGGTTCGGGTCATGGCGAGACCCAGTACTTC | CSVEFGSGHGETQYF
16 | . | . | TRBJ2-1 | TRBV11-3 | TGTGCCAGCAGCTTCTCGGGGAGCGGCTCCTACAATGAGCAGTTCTTC | CASSFSGSGSYNEQFF
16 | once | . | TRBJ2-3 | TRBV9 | TGTGCCAGCAGCTCCGAGCGGAGGGGGGGCACAGATACGCAGTATTTT | CASSSERRGGTDTQYF
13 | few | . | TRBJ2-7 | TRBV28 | TGTGCCAGCAGGGAGGCAGGGCCGTACGAGCAGTACTTC | CASREAGPYEQYF
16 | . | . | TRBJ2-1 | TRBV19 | TGTGCCAGTAGGACTCCGGGCCGGGGGTTAGACAATGAGCAGTTCTTC | CASRTPGRGLDNEQFF
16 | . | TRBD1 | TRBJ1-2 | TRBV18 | TGTGCCAGCTCACGACCCTTTCGGACAGGAGGGGATGGCTACACCTTC | CASSRPFRTGGDGYTF
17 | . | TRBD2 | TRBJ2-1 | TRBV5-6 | TGTGCCAGCAGCCGATTGGGGACTAGCGACGCCTACAATGAGCAGTTCTTC | CASSRLGTSDAYNEQFF
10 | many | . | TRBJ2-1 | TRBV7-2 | TGTGCCAGCAGCTTCGATGAGCAGTTCTTC | CASSFDEQFF
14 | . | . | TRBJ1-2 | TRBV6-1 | TGTGCCAGCAGTGAAGAGGAGGGAAACTATGGCTACACCTTC | CASSEEEGNYGYTF
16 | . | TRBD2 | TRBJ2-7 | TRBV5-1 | TGCGCCAGCAGCCCACCTTTGGGACTAGACTCCTACGAGCAGTACTTC | CASSPPLGLDSYEQYF
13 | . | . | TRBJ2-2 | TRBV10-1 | TGCGCCAGCAGTGGGACTAACACCGGGGAGCTGTTTTTT | CASSGTNTGELFF
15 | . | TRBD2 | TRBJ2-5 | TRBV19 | TGTGCCAGTAGTATAATCGGGAGGGGGGAAGAGACCCAGTACTTC | CASSIIGRGEETQYF
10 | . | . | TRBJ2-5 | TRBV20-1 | TGCAGTGTACTGCCCGAGACCCAGTACTTC | CSVLPETQYF
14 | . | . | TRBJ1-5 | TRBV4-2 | TGTGCCAGCAGCCAAGATATGGCGGGTCAGCCCCAGCATTTT | CASSQDMAGQPQHF
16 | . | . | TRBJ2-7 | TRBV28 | TGTGCCAGCATAGGAAGGGCTGCGACGGGTTCCTACGAGCAGTACTTC | CASIGRAATGSYEQYF
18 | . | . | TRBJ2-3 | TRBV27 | TGTGCCAGCAGTTTTCGTGGAGGGGACAGATCTTTCACAGATACGCAGTATTTT | CASSFRGGDRSFTDTQYF
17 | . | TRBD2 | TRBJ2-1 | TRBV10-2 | TGCGCCAGCAGCACGGGGGGGGCAGCAGTATCCTACAATGAGCAGTTCTTC | CASSTGGAAVSYNEQFF
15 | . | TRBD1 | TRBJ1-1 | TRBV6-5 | TGTGCCAGCACCCCGGCCGGACAGGTCTACACTGAAGCTTTCTTT | CASTPAGQVYTEAFF